These 15 T cell receptor beta chains were all obtained from the same sample, sequenced in a study of cytomegalovirus exposure and HLA in healthy donors. 60 Vbeta and 13 Jbeta primers were used in PCR. Measured with immunoSEQ multiplex PCR; TCRdb has only the in-frame clones, and not every one. The top ten hold around 1.4% of the sample, which has about 120,000 clones, over 75% seen once. The specimen was PBMCs. The source is a woman aged 18-35 years in good health and CMV-seronegative.

The chain is built from TRBV28 and TRBJ2-2; TRBD2 matches at 7 bases. From germline, CDR1 is MDHEN and CDR2 SYDVKM. V lost 5 bases to trimming and J lost 3 bases; unmatched junction nucleotides: 6. The CDR3 has 15 amino acids. The CDR3 is CASSGGRGDTGELFF. As DNA, the CDR3 is TGTGCCAGCAGTGGAGGGAGGGGTGACACCGGGGAGCTGTTTTTT.

V is TRBV27 and J is TRBJ2-7, with D possibly TRBD2 on 6 matching bases. The CDR3 totals 13 residues. CDR1 MNHEY and CDR2 SMNVEV come from the germline V gene (reference sequence). V lost 6 bases, J lost 9 bases, and 18 bases lay in between. The chain's CDR3 is CASREGFGRGQYF. The CDR3 bases are TGTGCCAGCAGGGAGGGCTTTGGGCGAGGGCAGTACTTC.

The chain has TRBV5-6 and TRBJ1-2; D is unresolved. CDR1 SGHDT and CDR2 YYEEEE come from the germline V gene. Deletions cut 4 bases from V and 4 bases from J, with 11 bases between. The CDR3 spans 13 residues. CDR3 DNA sequence: TGTGCCAGCAGCGCCCGGCGGGGCTATGGCTACACCTTC. It encodes CASSARRGYGYTF.

This chain connects TRBV9 to TRBJ1-4; 7 bases are shared with TRBD1. V trimming: 3 bases; J trimming: 4 bases; junction bases outside the gene matches: 3. CDR1 SGDLS and CDR2 YYNGEE come from the germline V gene. The length of the CDR3 is 14 residues. The CDR3 loop is CASSGGTDNEKLFF. For the CDR3, the DNA is TGTGCCAGCAGCGGGGGGACAGATAATGAAAAACTGTTTTTT.

With respect to this clone: Distinct nucleotide sequences in the sample also encode this CDR3. The genes are TRBV27 and TRBJ1-1; D may be TRBD1 (5 bases). Trimming pared 5 bases from V and 1 base from J, leaving 11 bases between. This CDR3 comprises 14 residues. Germline V gene data show CDR1 as MNHEY and CDR2 as SMNVEV (reference sequence). CDR3 region: CASSLLGQNTEAFF. In DNA, the CDR3 is TGTGCCAGCAGTCTCCTGGGGCAGAACACTGAAGCTTTCTTT.

As to this clone: Additional DNA sequences in this sample encode the identical CDR3. The chain couples TRBV19 to TRBJ1-1; D not certain. V was clipped by 1 base and J by 7 bases, with 7 bases between them. The CDR3 spans 12 residues. Germline lookup yields CDR1 LNHDA and CDR2 SQIVND (reference sequence). The CDR3 loop reads CASSIGGSEAFF. The CDR3 bases are TGTGCCAGTAGTATAGGAGGGAGTGAAGCTTTCTTT.

The CDR3 region is CASSLQGPYNSPLHF. In nucleotides, the CDR3 is TGTGCCAGCAGTCTACAGGGCCCCTATAATTCACCCCTCCACTTT. This rearrangement joins TRBV28 to TRBJ1-6, with a weak D call TRBD1 (6 bases). The CDR3 contains 15 residues. Trimming cost V 5 bases and J 2 bases, with 10 bases left between them. Germline V gene sequence: CDR1 MDHEN, CDR2 SYDVKM. The full variable domain, completed using reference TRBV28 and TRBJ1-6, is DVKVTQSSRYLVKRTGEKVFLECVQDMDHENMFWYRQDPGLGLRLIYFSYDVKMKEKGDIPEGYSVSREKKERFSLILESASTNQTSMYLCASSLQGPYNSPLHFGNGTRLTVT.

The chain employs TRBV25-1 and TRBJ1-1, with 9 bases that match TRBD1. The V gene end was trimmed by 1 base and the J gene end by 3 bases; junction bases not matched to a gene: 6. The length of the CDR3 is 16 residues. Germline V lookup: CDR1 MGHDK, CDR2 SYGVNS. The CDR3 protein is CASSESRWTGDTEAFF. As DNA, the CDR3 is TGTGCCAGCAGTGAATCCCGTTGGACAGGGGACACTGAAGCTTTCTTT.

The rearrangement uses TRBV30 and TRBJ1-3; D is ambiguous. This CDR3 has 15 residues. Trimming left V 1 base short and J 0 bases short, with 10 bases between. The germline CDR1 and CDR2 sequences are GTSNPN and SVGIG (reference sequence). The CDR3 sequence is CAWSAFGVSGNTIYF. CDR3 coding DNA: TGTGCCTGGAGTGCCTTCGGGGTCTCTGGAAACACCATATATTTT.

As to this clone: Other DNA sequences in this sample translate to the same CDR3. The chain employs TRBV19 and TRBJ1-1; D is perhaps TRBD1 (6 bases). Trimming left V 6 bases short and J 1 base short, with 9 bases between. The germline gives CDR1 LNHDA, CDR2 SQIVND (reference sequence). The CDR3 covers 13 residues. CDR3 loop: CASRGQQNTEAFF. Here the CDR3 DNA reads TGTGCCAGTAGAGGACAGCAGAACACTGAAGCTTTCTTT.

This clone was counted a few times. Other DNA sequences within the sample encode an identical CDR3. The rearrangement links TRBV6-1 to TRBJ1-1; D possibly corresponds to TRBD1 (6 bases). CDR1 MNHNS and CDR2 SASEGT come from the germline V gene. The V and J ends lost 0 bases and 1 base respectively, with 6 bases between them. This CDR3 spans 14 amino acids. The CDR3 sequence: CASSEATGNTEAFF. For the CDR3, the DNA is TGTGCCAGCAGTGAAGCGACAGGGAACACTGAAGCTTTCTTT.

The CDR3 is CASRKRTASTGELFF. CDR3 DNA: TGTGCCAGCAGGAAGCGGACAGCCTCTACCGGGGAGCTGTTTTTT. This chain links TRBV2 with TRBJ2-2; possibly TRBD1 for D (6 bases). CDR1 SNHLY and CDR2 FYNNEI come from the germline V gene. The CDR3 loop spans 15 amino acids. V dropped 6 bases and J dropped 5 bases, with 16 bases sitting between them.

The genes are TRBV11-2 and TRBJ1-4, with a possible D match to TRBD1 (5 bases). In germline, CDR1 is SGHAT, CDR2 FQNNGV. The V end was cut by 0 bases, the J end by 6 bases, with 8 bases between. CDR3 size: 14 residues. The CDR3 DNA sequence: TGTGCCAGCAGCTTAGATCTAGGGGATGAAAAACTGTTTTTT. Its translation is CASSLDLGDEKLFF.

The V gene is TRBV29-1, the J gene TRBJ2-2; no definite D call. CDR1 is SQVTM, CDR2 ANQGSEA, per germline. The CDR3 is 12 amino acids. V lost 7 bases and J 4 bases, leaving 10 bases between the germline ends. CDR3 DNA: TGCAGCGCCCCTAGAGGCACCGGGGAGCTGTTTTTT. Protein product: CSAPRGTGELFF.

The CDR3 DNA is TGTGCCAGCAGCTTGGATACTAACTATGGCTACACCTTC. Its translation: CASSLDTNYGYTF. V gene TRBV5-5 combines with J gene TRBJ1-2, with D unclear. Trimming removed 0 bases from V and 0 bases from J, with 3 bases in between. The V gene's germline CDR1 is SGHKS and CDR2 YYEKEE (reference sequence). The CDR3 has 13 residues. The full variable domain, with the rest looked up from reference TRBV5-5 and TRBJ1-2, is DAGVTQSPTHLIKTRGQQVTLRCSPISGHKSVSWYQQVLGQGPQFIFQYYEKEERGRGNFPDRFSARQFPNYSSELNVNALLLGDSALYLCASSLDTNYGYTFGSGTRLTVV.